This T cell receptor (beta chain) came from a study of glioma-infiltrating T cells. General study findings and limits: Only very few CDR3 sequences appeared in both tissue and blood. Gliomas, especially low-grade, showed above-expected tissue-blood divergence; non-neoplastic patients showed below.

V lost 2 bases to trimming and J lost 3 bases; unmatched junction nucleotides: 5. CDR1 is LGHNA, CDR2 YNFKEQ, per germline. The CDR3 length is 18 residues. There are many counts of this clonotype. The antigen is unknown. Amplification of TCR alpha and beta CDR3 regions from RNA used iRepertoire nested multiplex PCR. One-step reverse transcription and amplification started from approximately 100-400 ng of tissue mRNA or PBMC total RNA. Each CDR3 protein is one row after TCRdb ran MiXCR on the multiplex PCR reads. The repertoire holds approximately 120,000 distinct CDR3 sequences, with less than 30% as singletons.

The clonotype originates from a human donor with low-grade glioma or glioblastoma, undergoing nonglioma brain surgery, or in good health (not recorded which). This chain links TRBV4-2 with TRBJ2-2; 14 nucleotides agree with TRBD2. The sample consisted of glioma tissue, nonneoplastic brain tissue, or PBMCs (not recorded which). The CDR3 nucleotides are TGTGCCAGCAGCCAACCGGGACTAGCGGGGGTTTACACCGGGGAGCTGTTTTTT. It translates to CASSQPGLAGVYTGELFF.